This TCR beta chain was recorded in a study of CD8 T cells in Susac syndrome. Findings and caveats of the study: Regarding the TCR sequencing and HLA analysis, the study admitted that a relatively small number of individuals were involved.

Random hexamers served to reverse transcribe roughly 0.5 to 1 ug RNA. Amplification of the TCR beta CDR3 was carried out by immunoSEQ multiplex PCR, which spanned a total of 54 Vbeta and 13 Jbeta segments. TCRdb redid the calling of the immunoSEQ multiplex PCR reads with MiXCR, one entry per CDR3 protein. Seen here are 150,000 to 250,000 distinct CDR3 sequences, about 95% observed once, and the top ten hold about 0.087%. Sequencing of TCR beta was carried out in blood CD8+ and CD4+ T cells. Stable or active relapsing-remitting multiple sclerosis, untreated and meeting revised McDonald criteria, defined the controls. The CDR3 is 12 residues long. Germline assignment: CDR1 DFQATT and CDR2 SNEGSKA (reference sequence). Of note for this clonotype: Its cognate antigen is unknown.

The sequencing input was CD4+ T cells from PBMCs. The chain recombines TRBV20-1 with TRBJ1-1; unclear D gene. The TCR sequence derives from a human donor with multiple sclerosis. The chain's CDR3 is CTLVHPNTEAFF. DNA of the CDR3: TGCACCCTTGTACACCCGAACACTGAAGCTTTCTTT.